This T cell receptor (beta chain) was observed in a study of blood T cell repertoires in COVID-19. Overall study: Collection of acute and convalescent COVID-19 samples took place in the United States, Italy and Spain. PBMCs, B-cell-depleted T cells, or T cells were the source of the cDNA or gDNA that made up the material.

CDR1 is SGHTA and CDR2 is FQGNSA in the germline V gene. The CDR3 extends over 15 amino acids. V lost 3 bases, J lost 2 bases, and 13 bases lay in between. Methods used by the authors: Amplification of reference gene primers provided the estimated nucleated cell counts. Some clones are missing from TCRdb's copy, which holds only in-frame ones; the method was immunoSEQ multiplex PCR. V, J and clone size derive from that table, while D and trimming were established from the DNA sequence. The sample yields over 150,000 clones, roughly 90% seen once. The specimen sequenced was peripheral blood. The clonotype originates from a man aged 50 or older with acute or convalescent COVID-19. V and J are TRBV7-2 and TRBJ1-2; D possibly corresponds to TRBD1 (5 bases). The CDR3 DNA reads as TGTGCCAGCAGCTTCCGACAGACCCCGAACTATGGCTACACCTTC. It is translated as CASSFRQTPNYGYTF.